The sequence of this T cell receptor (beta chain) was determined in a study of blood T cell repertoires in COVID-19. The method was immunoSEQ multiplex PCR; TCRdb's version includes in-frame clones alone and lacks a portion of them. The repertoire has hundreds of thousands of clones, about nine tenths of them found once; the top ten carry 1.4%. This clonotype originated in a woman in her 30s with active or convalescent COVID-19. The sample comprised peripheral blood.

The CDR3: CASSPQGPNTEAFF. In DNA form, the CDR3 reads TGTGCCAGTAGCCCACAGGGGCCGAACACTGAAGCTTTCTTT. The rearrangement uses TRBV19 and TRBJ1-1; 7 nucleotides agree with TRBD1. CDR3 length equals 14 residues. With V trimmed by 6 bases and J by 1 base, 5 bases remained unmatched. Germline V gene data show CDR1 as LNHDA and CDR2 as SQIVND (reference sequence).